This T cell receptor (beta chain) stems from a study of T cell repertoires and Cas9 in healthy adults. Turning to the study itself: Multi-effector potency, cytotoxicity and lineage were assessed in SpCas9-reactive CD4 and CD8 T cells.

This CDR3 comprises 16 residues. The germline CDR1 and CDR2 sequences are MRHNA and SNTAGT. Trimming removed 3 bases from V and 6 bases from J; junction bases left unmatched: 9. Findings and caveats of the study: In vitro, SpCas9-reactive Tregs were reported to curb effector T cell proliferation and function.

This clone appeared a few times. Its target is not known. Repertoires were generated with immunoSEQ multiplex PCR, while TCRdb's copy carries only in-frame clones and drops some. The table includes around 23,000 clones, about nine tenths detected once. J is TRBJ2-1 and V is TRBV6-4, with 9 bases aligning to TRBD1. This TCR came from a human donor in good health. The sample consisted of CD4+ effector T cells (CD127+, CD25-, CD137-, CD154-) from PBMCs; culture status not recorded. DNA of the CDR3: TGTGCCAGCAGTGAATTCCTCGGGACAGGGCTCAATGAGCAGTTCTTC. Residues: CASSEFLGTGLNEQFF.